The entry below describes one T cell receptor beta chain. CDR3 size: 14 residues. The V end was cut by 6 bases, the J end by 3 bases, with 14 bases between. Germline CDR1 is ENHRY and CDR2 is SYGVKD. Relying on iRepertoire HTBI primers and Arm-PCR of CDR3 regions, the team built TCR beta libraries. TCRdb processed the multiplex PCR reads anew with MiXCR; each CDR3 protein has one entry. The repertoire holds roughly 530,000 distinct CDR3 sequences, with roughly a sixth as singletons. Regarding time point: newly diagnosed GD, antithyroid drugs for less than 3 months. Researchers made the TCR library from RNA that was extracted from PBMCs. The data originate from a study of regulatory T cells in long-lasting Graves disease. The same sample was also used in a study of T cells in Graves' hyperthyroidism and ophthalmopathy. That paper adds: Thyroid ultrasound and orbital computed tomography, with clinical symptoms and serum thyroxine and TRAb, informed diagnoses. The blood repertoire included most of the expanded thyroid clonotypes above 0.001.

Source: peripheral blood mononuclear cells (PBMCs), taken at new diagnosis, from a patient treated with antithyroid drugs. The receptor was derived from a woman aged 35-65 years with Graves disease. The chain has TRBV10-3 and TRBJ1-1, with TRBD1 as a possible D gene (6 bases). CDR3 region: CAIRPGHQDTEAFF. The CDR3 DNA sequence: TGTGCCATCAGGCCGGGACACCAGGACACTGAAGCTTTCTTT.